This TCR beta chain stems from a study of blood T cell repertoires in COVID-19. V lost 4 bases, J lost 4 bases, and 15 bases lay in between. The germline CDR1 and CDR2 sequences are SGHRS and YFSETQ. The CDR3 is 14 residues long. Repertoires were generated with immunoSEQ multiplex PCR, while TCRdb's copy carries only in-frame clones and drops some. This sample has just over 350,000 clones, with 80% to 90% found just once. This chain links TRBV5-1 with TRBJ2-7; D perhaps matches TRBD2 (6 bases). Sequenced material: peripheral blood. The sequence was obtained from a woman aged 60-75 years with COVID-19, enrolled during active disease. The CDR3 loop is CASSRDFSPYEQYF. In DNA, the CDR3 is TGCGCCAGCAGCCGGGACTTCTCCCCGTACGAGCAGTACTTC. The complete variable domain, with remaining parts taken from reference TRBV5-1 and TRBJ2-7, reads KAGVTQTPRYLIKTRGQQVTLSCSPISGHRSVSWYQQTPGQGLQFLFEYFSETQRNKGNFPGRFSGRQFSNSRSEMNVSTLELGDSALYLCASSRDFSPYEQYFGPGTRLTVT.